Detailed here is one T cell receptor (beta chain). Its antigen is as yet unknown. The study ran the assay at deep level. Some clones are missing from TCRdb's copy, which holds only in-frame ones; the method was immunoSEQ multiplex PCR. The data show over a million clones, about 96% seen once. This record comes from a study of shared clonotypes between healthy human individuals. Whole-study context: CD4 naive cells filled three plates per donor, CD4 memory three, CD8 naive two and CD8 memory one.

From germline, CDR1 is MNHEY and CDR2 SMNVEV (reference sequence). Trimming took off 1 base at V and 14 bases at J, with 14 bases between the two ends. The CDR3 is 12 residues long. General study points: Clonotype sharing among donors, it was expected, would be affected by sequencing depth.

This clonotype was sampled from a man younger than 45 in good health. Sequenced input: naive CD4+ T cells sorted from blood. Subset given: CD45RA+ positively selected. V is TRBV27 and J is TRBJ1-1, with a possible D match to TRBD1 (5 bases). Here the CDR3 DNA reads TGTGCCAGCAGTTTATATGGGGCAAGGACATTCTTT. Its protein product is CASSLYGARTFF.